A single sample gave rise to the 23 T cell receptor beta chains below, sequenced in a study of T cell repertoires in cytomegalovirus infection. A single record per CDR3 protein comes from TCRdb applying MiXCR to the reads. The sample carries about 160,000 distinct CDR3 sequences, about a sixth recorded once. Material for sequencing was CD8+ T cells from PBMCs. Source of these receptors: a human donor in good health (CMV status not recorded). Some clones in this sample may be carry-over from other donors' samples.

This clonotype was seen a handful of times. The V and J genes are TRBV7-3 and TRBJ1-2, with D possibly being TRBD1 (6 bases). This CDR3 contains 13 residues. V lost 0 bases and J lost 6, with 8 bases in between. Germline CDR1 reads SGHTA; CDR2 reads FQGTGA. This CDR3 reads CASSLTTGNGYTF. The CDR3 region has the DNA TGTGCCAGCAGCTTAACCACAGGGAATGGCTACACCTTC.

This chain joins TRBV7-6 and TRBJ2-7; TRBD1 might be the D (5 bases). V gave up 1 base and J gave up 0 bases, with 7 bases separating them. CDR1 SGHVS and CDR2 FNYEAQ come from the germline V gene. CDR3 length: 14 amino acids. In DNA form, the CDR3 reads TGTGCCAGCAGCTTAGAAGACAGCTCCTACGAGCAGTACTTC. Residues: CASSLEDSSYEQYF.

This chain uses TRBV7-8 with TRBJ2-1, with 7 bases identical to TRBD2. The CDR3 loop spans 15 amino acids. Germline assignment: CDR1 SGHVS and CDR2 FQNEAQ. The junction had 3 bases not matched to a gene; V was cut back by 1 base and J by 3 bases. The CDR3, as DNA: TGTGCCAGCAGCTTAGAGACTAGCCACTACAATGAGCAGTTCTTC. Amino acids: CASSLETSHYNEQFF.

There are a few counts of this clonotype. A much larger clone lies a single base off, so this may be a read error. This chain links TRBV14 with TRBJ2-7; no definite D call. The CDR3 covers 13 residues. The germline V gene encodes CDR1 SGHDN and CDR2 FVKESK. Deletions cut 4 bases from V and 2 bases from J, with 9 bases between. The CDR3: CASSPRVAYEQYF. The CDR3 bases are TGTGCCAGCAGCCCTAGGGTGGCCTACGAGCAGTACTTC.

The chain recombines TRBV20-1 with TRBJ2-3; maybe TRBD2 (7 bases). V lost 0 bases and J lost 6, with 22 bases in between. Germline values: CDR1 DFQATT, CDR2 SNEGSKA (reference sequence). The CDR3 sequence is 17 residues long. The CDR3, as DNA: TGCAGTGCTAGAGACCCCTCGACTAGCCCAAGGGGGGATACGCAGTATTTT. It encodes CSARDPSTSPRGDTQYF.

This clonotype was observed a handful of times. This chain joins TRBV12-3 or TRBV12-4 and TRBJ2-2; 7 bases line up with TRBD2. With V trimmed by 4 bases and J by 0 bases, 8 bases remained unmatched. There are 17 residues in the CDR3. In nucleotides, the CDR3 is TGTGCCAGCAGTTCCTCATCAGCGGGGACGAACACCGGGGAGCTGTTTTTT. It encodes CASSSSSAGTNTGELFF.

In this sample, this clonotype turned up a few times. J is TRBJ2-5 and V is TRBV28; TRBD2 matches 9 bases. Germline trimming cut 1 base from V and 5 bases from J; bases unmatched to any gene: 5. Germline V lookup: CDR1 MDHEN, CDR2 SYDVKM. The CDR3 runs 15 residues. The CDR3 protein is CASSLLREGGETQYF. CDR3 coding DNA: TGTGCCAGCAGTTTATTGCGGGAGGGAGGGGAGACCCAGTACTTC.

V is TRBV29-1 and J is TRBJ2-7, with D perhaps TRBD1 (5 bases). CDR3 length: 14 amino acids. V gave up 2 bases and J gave up 1 base, with 12 bases separating them. Germline V CDR1 and CDR2: SQVTM, ANQGSEA. The CDR3 DNA reads as TGCAGCGTTGAAATTTGGGGCTCGTCCTACGAGCAGTACTTC. The encoded protein is CSVEIWGSSYEQYF.

This clonotype has a handful of counts. The chain links TRBV7-9 to TRBJ2-3; TRBD2 matches 10 bases. This CDR3 comprises 18 residues. CDR1 and CDR2 from the germline V gene are SEHNR and FQNEAQ (reference sequence). V gave up 3 bases and J gave up 0 bases; unmatched junction bases: 9. The CDR3 sequence: CASSFLAGDLGSTDTQYF. The CDR3 bases are TGTGCCAGCAGCTTCCTAGCGGGGGACCTCGGCAGCACAGATACGCAGTATTTT.

This clonotype was detected ten times or more. The chain joins TRBV7-2 to TRBJ2-1, with 10 nucleotides matching TRBD2. The CDR3 has 15 amino acids. The ends lost 7 bases at V and 8 bases at J; junction bases unmatched: 11. CDR1 and CDR2 (germline): SGHTA, FQGNSA. This chain's CDR3 is CASTLAGRRYDEQFF. CDR3 bases: TGTGCCAGCACACTAGCGGGGAGGAGGTACGATGAGCAGTTCTTC.

This clonotype was seen only a few times. V usage is TRBV5-1 and J usage is TRBJ2-7; D gene uncertain. V lost 0 bases to trimming and J lost 4 bases, with 11 bases between them. CDR3 length equals 14 residues. Looked up from germline, CDR1 is SGHRS and CDR2 is YFSETQ. The CDR3 coding sequence is TGCGCCAGCAGCTTGGATGTCACCACTTACGAGCAGTACTTC. Protein product: CASSLDVTTYEQYF.

This clonotype turned up a few times. The chain joins TRBV27 to TRBJ1-1, with D uncertain. Germline V gene data show CDR1 as MNHEY and CDR2 as SMNVEV (reference sequence). This CDR3 contains 15 residues. Trimming left V 6 bases short and J 5 bases short, with 19 bases between. The CDR3 bases are TGTGCCAGCAGCCCTCCAACGGGCTTGGGGACTGAAGCTTTCTTT. This gives the protein CASSPPTGLGTEAFF.

The rearrangement joins TRBV7-9 to TRBJ2-7; tentatively, D is TRBD2 (6 bases). CDR1 and CDR2 (germline): SEHNR, FQNEAQ (reference sequence). Trimming removed 5 bases at V and 2 bases at J, with 13 bases between. CDR3 length: 14 amino acids. CDR3 residues: CASSIPTSAYEQYF. The DNA of the CDR3 is TGTGCCAGCAGCATCCCGACTAGTGCCTACGAGCAGTACTTC.

This clonotype was found a few times. The J gene is TRBJ2-3, the V gene TRBV5-1; D remains ambiguous. The V and J ends lost 0 bases and 6 bases respectively, with 11 bases between them. Germline loops: CDR1 SGHRS, CDR2 YFSETQ. The CDR3 has 14 amino acids. The chain's CDR3 is CASSLGRYLDTQYF. The DNA for the CDR3 is TGCGCCAGCAGCTTGGGGCGGTATCTGGATACGCAGTATTTT.

V usage is TRBV6-5 and J usage is TRBJ2-2, with D perhaps TRBD1 or TRBD2 (5 bases each). The CDR3 length is 18 residues. The germline V gene has CDR1 MNHEY and CDR2 SVGAGI. The ends were cut back, 4 bases at V and 0 bases at J, with 18 bases in the middle. The CDR3 is CASSSLGVDRANTGELFF. The CDR3 DNA reads as TGTGCCAGCAGTTCCCTCGGGGTAGACAGAGCGAACACCGGGGAGCTGTTTTTT.

The chain employs TRBV7-9 and TRBJ1-2; D perhaps matches TRBD1 (6 bases). The germline gives CDR1 SEHNR, CDR2 FQNEAQ (reference sequence). The length of the CDR3 is 13 residues. Trimming removed 3 bases from V and 4 bases from J, with 9 bases in between. CDR3 in amino acids: CASSFDRSYGYTF. CDR3 DNA sequence: TGTGCCAGCAGCTTCGACAGGAGCTATGGCTACACCTTC.

The CDR3 nucleotides are TGTGCCAGCCGTCTAGGGTTCCGGGACGAGCAGTACTTC. It codes for CASRLGFRDEQYF. V and J are TRBV25-1 and TRBJ2-7; D ambiguous. Between the trimmed V and J ends, which lost 8 bases and 5 bases, there was a span of 16 bases. The CDR3 spans 13 residues. The germline V gene has CDR1 MGHDK and CDR2 SYGVNS.

This clonotype was recorded a few times. The CDR3 DNA is TGTGCCAGCAGCGGTACGACTAGCGGGGGAATAGATACGCAGTATTTT. Protein sequence: CASSGTTSGGIDTQYF. The chain uses TRBV7-9 and TRBJ2-3, with TRBD2 matching over 12 bases. Looked up from germline, CDR1 is SEHNR and CDR2 is FQNEAQ (reference sequence). There are 16 residues in the CDR3. Losses at the gene ends were 5 bases for V and 5 bases for J; bases not matched to a gene: 8.

CDR3 nucleotides: TGTGCCAGCAGGGACAGGGGTTCCTACAATGAGCAGTTCTTC. This encodes CASRDRGSYNEQFF. This rearrangement joins TRBV6-2 or TRBV6-3 to TRBJ2-1; 9 nucleotides match TRBD1. Germline CDR1 and CDR2: MNHEY and SVGEGT. This CDR3 spans 14 amino acids. Trimming at V came to 6 bases and at J to 1 base, leaving 1 base not matched to a gene.

This clonotype was found many times. This chain joins TRBV7-2 and TRBJ1-6; D gene unclear. Trimming took 1 base from V and 0 from J, leaving 7 bases between them. Per germline, CDR1 SGHTA and CDR2 FQGNSA. The CDR3 runs to 16 residues. CDR3 coding DNA: TGTGCCAGCAGCTTAGGTCGCAGCTCCTATAATTCACCCCTCCACTTT. This codes for CASSLGRSSYNSPLHF.

This clonotype was observed a few times. The V gene is TRBV28, the J gene TRBJ1-2; D might be TRBD1 (6 bases). V was pared by 2 bases and J by 8 bases, with 18 bases between. This CDR3 contains 15 residues. CDR1 is MDHEN, CDR2 SYDVKM, per germline. CDR3 bases: TGTGCCAGCAGTTTAATGGGGGGCCCGGCCTTCGGCTACACCTTC. Translation: CASSLMGGPAFGYTF.

Concerning this clonotype itself: The CDR3 does not end in the conserved phenylalanine or tryptophan, so this is likely a read error. The limits of the CDR3 on the DNA are not certain, so only TCRdb's listed CDR3 is given. The chain couples TRBV6-1 to TRBJ2-1; the table's D call of TRBD2 was not tested on the DNA. From germline, CDR1 is MNHNS and CDR2 SASEGT. The CDR3 is made up of 16 amino acids, end residues included. The CDR3 protein is CASSEEAVTAGKLLFL.

The chain employs TRBV7-9 and TRBJ1-1; 10 bases are shared with TRBD1. V dropped 5 bases and J dropped 5; count of bases not matched to a gene: 8. This CDR3 is 15 amino acids long. Germline values: CDR1 SEHNR, CDR2 FQNEAQ (reference sequence). CDR3 DNA sequence: TGTGCCAGCAGCCCCCCCGACAGGGGGCGGACTGAAGCTTTCTTT. Its translation: CASSPPDRGRTEAFF.